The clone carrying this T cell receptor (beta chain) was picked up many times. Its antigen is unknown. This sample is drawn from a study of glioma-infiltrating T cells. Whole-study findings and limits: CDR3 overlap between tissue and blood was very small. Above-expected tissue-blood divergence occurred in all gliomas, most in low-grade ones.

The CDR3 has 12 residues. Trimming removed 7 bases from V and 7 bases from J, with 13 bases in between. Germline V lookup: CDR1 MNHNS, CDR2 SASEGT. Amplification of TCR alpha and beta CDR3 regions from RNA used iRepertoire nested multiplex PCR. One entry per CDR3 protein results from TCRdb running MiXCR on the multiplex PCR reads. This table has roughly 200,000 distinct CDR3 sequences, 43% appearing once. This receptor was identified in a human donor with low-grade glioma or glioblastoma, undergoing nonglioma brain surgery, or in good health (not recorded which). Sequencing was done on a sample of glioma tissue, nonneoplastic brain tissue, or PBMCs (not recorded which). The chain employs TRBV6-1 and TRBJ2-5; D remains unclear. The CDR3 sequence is CASNESRGTQYF. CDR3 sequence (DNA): TGTGCCAGCAATGAGTCCCGCGGGACCCAGTACTTC.